This T cell receptor (beta chain) was documented in a study of blood T cell repertoires in COVID-19. The wider study: Sources were T cells, B-cell-depleted T cells, or PBMCs; the material itself was cDNA or gDNA.

In the original processing: Estimates of nucleated cell counts were drawn from the amplification of reference gene primers. Assay used: immunoSEQ multiplex PCR; TCRdb lists only in-frame clones, some missing. D and trimming were read from the DNA, whereas the V and J calls and clone size are those reported in that table. Of about 140,000 clones listed, over 65% are singletons. Germline CDR1 reads SNHLY; CDR2 reads FYNNEI. The V end was cut by 5 bases, the J end by 5 bases, with 12 bases between. CDR3 length: 13 amino acids. The sample was peripheral blood. V gene TRBV2 combines with J gene TRBJ1-1, with a weak D call TRBD1 (5 bases). The receptor was isolated from a man aged 45 to 65 with acute or convalescent COVID-19. In DNA, the CDR3 is TGTGCCAGCAGTAGGCAGGGCAATACTGAAGCTTTCTTT. Translation: CASSRQGNTEAFF.